This TCR beta chain was identified during a study of beta chain features in type 1 diabetes. cDNA synthesis used the whole RNA isolate, giving expressed TCRB sequences. Using immunoSEQ multiplex PCR, the repertoire was profiled, and TCRdb retains in-frame clones only, with some absent. The sample holds approximately 250,000 clones, around 14% seen once. The germline V gene has CDR1 SEHNR and CDR2 FQNEAQ (reference sequence). CDR3 length: 14 residues. V lost 0 bases and J 5 bases, leaving 9 bases between the germline ends. The V and J genes are TRBV7-9 and TRBJ2-3; the D gene is possibly TRBD2 (5 bases). Source material: naive CD4+ T cells from blood. This TCR was recovered from a woman between 40 and 55 years old in good health. The CDR3 region is CASSLAGGLDTQYF. The CDR3 DNA follows: TGTGCCAGCAGCTTAGCGGGCGGGCTAGATACGCAGTATTTT.